A selection of T cell receptor beta chains follows, all from one sample in a study of CD8 T cells in ankylosing spondylitis. TCRdb processed the 5' RACE reads anew with MiXCR; each CDR3 protein has one entry. The sample holds 75,000 to 95,000 distinct CDR3 sequences; about 8.1% are singletons and the top ten take about 30%. The specimen sequenced was blood, either unsorted or a sorted T cell fraction (not recorded which). The receptors originated from a male donor with ankylosing spondylitis. Both conserved end residues are part of each CDR3.

cdr3_length: 14; v_call: TRBV6-1; j_call: TRBJ2-1; cdr3_aa: CASSDGGSYNEQFF
cdr3_length: 13; v_call: TRBV29-1; j_call: TRBJ1-2; cdr3_aa: CSVLTGWEYGYTF
cdr3_length: 17; v_call: TRBV7-9; j_call: TRBJ2-5; cdr3_aa: CASSLSAGGRAQETQYF
cdr3_length: 13; v_call: TRBV15; j_call: TRBJ1-5; cdr3_aa: CATSGQIGEPQHF
cdr3_length: 17; v_call: TRBV3-1; j_call: TRBJ2-5; cdr3_aa: CASSPLPPAGEEETQYF
cdr3_length: 12; v_call: TRBV7-8; j_call: TRBJ1-1; cdr3_aa: CASSLTTAEAFF
cdr3_length: 15; v_call: TRBV6-4; j_call: TRBJ2-1; cdr3_aa: CASSDSWGVYNEQFF
cdr3_length: 14; v_call: TRBV12-3/TRBV12-4; j_call: TRBJ2-2; cdr3_aa: CASSLLENTGELFF
cdr3_length: 14; v_call: TRBV5-1; j_call: TRBJ2-1; cdr3_aa: CASSGLAGKGEQFF
cdr3_length: 15; v_call: TRBV29-1; j_call: TRBJ2-3; cdr3_aa: CSVSKTSGMSDTQYF
cdr3_length: 15; v_call: TRBV20-1; j_call: TRBJ2-1; cdr3_aa: CSARAGTSVINEQFF
cdr3_length: 15; v_call: TRBV12-3/TRBV12-4; j_call: TRBJ2-7; cdr3_aa: CASKRLAGGLGEQYF
cdr3_length: 15; v_call: TRBV2; j_call: TRBJ2-1; cdr3_aa: CASSDGGGSYNEQFF
cdr3_length: 17; v_call: TRBV10-3; j_call: TRBJ2-1; cdr3_aa: CAISEGTTMSSYNEQFF
cdr3_length: 14; v_call: TRBV11-2; j_call: TRBJ1-2; cdr3_aa: CASSLVEGDYGYTF
cdr3_length: 14; v_call: TRBV15; j_call: TRBJ1-4; cdr3_aa: CATSSGTGDEKLFF
cdr3_length: 18; v_call: TRBV5-6; j_call: TRBJ1-1; cdr3_aa: CASSLDWAQGLLNTEAFF
cdr3_length: 15; v_call: TRBV11-2; j_call: TRBJ1-4; cdr3_aa: CASSLVPTGGEKLFF
cdr3_length: 16; v_call: TRBV18; j_call: TRBJ2-4; cdr3_aa: CASSPERDKAKNIQYF
cdr3_length: 13; v_call: TRBV5-6; j_call: TRBJ2-3; cdr3_aa: CASSPGNTDTQYF
cdr3_length: 15; v_call: TRBV6-5; j_call: TRBJ2-3; cdr3_aa: CASSYGGQVVDTQYF
cdr3_length: 17; v_call: TRBV7-2; j_call: TRBJ2-3; cdr3_aa: CASSLSSVREGTDTQYF
cdr3_length: 13; v_call: TRBV12-3/TRBV12-4; j_call: TRBJ2-1; cdr3_aa: CASSSILADEQFF
cdr3_length: 14; v_call: TRBV29-1; j_call: TRBJ2-7; cdr3_aa: CSVDPGQGAREQYF
cdr3_length: 16; v_call: TRBV11-2; j_call: TRBJ2-1; cdr3_aa: CASSTPGTSAYNEQFF
cdr3_length: 13; v_call: TRBV19; j_call: TRBJ2-7; cdr3_aa: CASSFSPAYEQYF
cdr3_length: 18; v_call: TRBV11-1; j_call: TRBJ2-1; cdr3_aa: CASSMGLAGGPEYNEQFF
cdr3_length: 13; v_call: TRBV7-2; j_call: TRBJ2-1; cdr3_aa: CASSSYLNNEQFF
cdr3_length: 14; v_call: TRBV5-5; j_call: TRBJ2-1; cdr3_aa: CASSLAGVRNEQFF
cdr3_length: 14; v_call: TRBV7-9; j_call: TRBJ2-7; cdr3_aa: CASSLGDRRPEQYF
cdr3_length: 17; v_call: TRBV20-1; j_call: TRBJ2-1; cdr3_aa: CSTPRGVGPSSYNEQFF
cdr3_length: 11; v_call: TRBV30; j_call: TRBJ1-1; cdr3_aa: CAWSPGSEAFF
cdr3_length: 14; v_call: TRBV12-3/TRBV12-4; j_call: TRBJ1-2; cdr3_aa: CASSLSTGGGGYTF
cdr3_length: 14; v_call: TRBV20-1; j_call: TRBJ2-5; cdr3_aa: CSASTGLAGETQYF
cdr3_length: 15; v_call: TRBV7-9; j_call: TRBJ2-1; cdr3_aa: CASRGSLRETGEQFF
cdr3_length: 15; v_call: TRBV19; j_call: TRBJ2-1; cdr3_aa: CASSIAGLASNEQFF
cdr3_length: 18; v_call: TRBV5-1; j_call: TRBJ2-6; cdr3_aa: CASSLYRVDFSGANVLTF
cdr3_length: 12; v_call: TRBV19; j_call: TRBJ1-1; cdr3_aa: CASIQGNTEAFF
cdr3_length: 13; v_call: TRBV13; j_call: TRBJ1-1; cdr3_aa: CASSFRMNTEAFF
cdr3_length: 17; v_call: TRBV21-1; j_call: TRBJ2-1; cdr3_aa: CASSKVGGRGAHNEQFF
cdr3_length: 15; v_call: TRBV5-1; j_call: TRBJ2-7; cdr3_aa: CASSPVDRISYEQYF
cdr3_length: 16; v_call: TRBV7-2; j_call: TRBJ1-2; cdr3_aa: CASSPSQGRQDYGYTF
cdr3_length: 16; v_call: TRBV2; j_call: TRBJ2-7; cdr3_aa: CASSGSPGQGYYEQYF
cdr3_length: 16; v_call: TRBV10-1; j_call: TRBJ2-1; cdr3_aa: CASSEGVGRGYNEQFF
cdr3_length: 15; v_call: TRBV7-9; j_call: TRBJ2-7; cdr3_aa: CASSPSGDPAYEQYF
cdr3_length: 14; v_call: TRBV7-9; j_call: TRBJ1-1; cdr3_aa: CASSSDRFSPEAFF